The table lists the clone carrying this TCR beta chain with a few counts. The data were obtained in a study of identical twins. A universal primer site was added by template switching, and unique molecular identifiers were carried by the cDNA. From the 5' RACE reads, TCRdb called clonotypes with MiXCR, one entry per CDR3 protein. This sample has roughly 200,000 distinct CDR3 sequences, with more than 15% found just once. The CDR3 covers 15 residues. V was pared by 3 bases and J by 2 bases, with 14 bases between. These data also formed part of another study, on T cells expressing NK-cell markers.

The source of this sequence is a woman in her late teens or twenties in good health. The sample comprised CD8+ T cells sorted from blood. The chain employs TRBV12-3 or TRBV12-4 and TRBJ2-7, with D maybe TRBD1 (5 bases). The CDR3 protein is CASSFTYAGPYEQYF. Here the CDR3 DNA reads TGTGCCAGCAGTTTTACATACGCAGGGCCCTACGAGCAGTACTTC.